This entry describes one TCR beta chain. The V gene lost 0 bases and the J gene lost 6 bases, with 8 bases spanning the gap. Germline loops: CDR1 LNHNV, CDR2 YYDKDF (reference sequence). The CDR3 has 13 amino acids. This entry is derived from a study of technical replicates of blood from a few donors. The repertoire was sequenced with immunoSEQ multiplex PCR; TCRdb's copy has only in-frame clones and lacks some. The sample includes roughly 57,000 clones, nearly 95% of them seen just once. Material: PBMCs. The chain uses TRBV15 and TRBJ1-1; the D gene is possibly TRBD1 (5 bases). This TCR was sampled from a human donor in good health. Some clones in this sample may be carry-over from other donors' samples. CDR3 nucleotide sequence: TGTGCCACCAGCAGAGACAGGGTCCCTGAAGCTTTCTTT. Translating it yields CATSRDRVPEAFF.